A single sample is the source of the 5 T cell receptor beta chains below, sequenced in a study of post-analysis software for immune sequencing data. The antigens these receptors bind are not known. Unique molecular identifiers were present in the TCR beta cDNA libraries. TCRdb analysed the PCR reads with MiXCR anew, one entry per CDR3 protein. The table records around 770,000 distinct CDR3 sequences, about half of them present only once. Study-wide points: About 5 TRBV segments were more frequent in patients than controls; TRBV5-6, TRBV5-1 and TRBV20-1 belonged to this group.

Specimen: blood. These receptors came from a girl between 10 and 17 years old with multiple sclerosis.

The table lists this clonotype with a few counts. The chain employs TRBV6-2 or TRBV6-3 and TRBJ2-3, with D possibly being TRBD1 (6 bases). The germline gives CDR1 MNHEY, CDR2 SVGEGT. This CDR3 comprises 16 residues. V lost 6 bases to trimming and J lost 2 bases, with 18 bases between them. CDR3: CASSLGQTPITDTQYF. As DNA, the CDR3 is TGTGCCAGCAGCCTCGGACAGACCCCTATCACAGATACGCAGTATTTT.

This clonotype was observed a handful of times. CDR3 in amino acids: CAISGDSIKKETQYF. DNA of the CDR3: TGTGCCATCAGTGGGGACAGCATCAAGAAAGAGACCCAGTACTTC. The chain joins TRBV10-3 to TRBJ2-5; 7 bases are a match to TRBD1. Per germline, CDR1 ENHRY and CDR2 SYGVKD. V was clipped by 4 bases and J by 3 bases; unmatched bases: 8. The CDR3 extends over 15 amino acids.

V is TRBV9 and J is TRBJ2-2; 12 nucleotides agree with TRBD2. Looked up from germline, CDR1 is SGDLS and CDR2 is YYNGEE. The CDR3 contains 20 residues. The V segment lost 4 bases and the J segment 3 bases; nucleotides outside the gene matches: 16. Here the CDR3 DNA reads TGTGCCAGCAGCCCCCGTAGGGCGACTAGCGGGAGTGCGGACACCGGGGAGCTGTTTTTT. Amino acid sequence: CASSPRRATSGSADTGELFF.

In this sample, this clonotype turned up a few times. The CDR3 sequence: CSSSPTSGPQETQYF. CDR3 DNA sequence: TGCAGCTCCTCGCCGACTAGCGGACCTCAAGAGACCCAGTACTTC. The V and J genes are TRBV29-1 and TRBJ2-5, with 9 nucleotides matching TRBD2. CDR3 length: 15 residues. From germline, CDR1 is SQVTM and CDR2 ANQGSEA. After removal of 8 bases from V and 2 bases from J, the junction contained 12 bases not matched to a gene.

J is TRBJ2-5 and V is TRBV10-3, with D uncertain. The CDR3 is 14 amino acids. The V gene's germline CDR1 is ENHRY and CDR2 SYGVKD. V was shortened by 4 bases and J by 2 bases, with 11 bases between the two germline ends. The CDR3 nucleotides are TGTGCCATCAGTGCCAGGCAGGCACAAGAGACCCAGTACTTC. Protein sequence: CAISARQAQETQYF.